This passage covers 32 T cell receptor beta chains from one sample sequenced in a study of regulatory T cells in long-lasting Graves disease. Described time point: newly diagnosed GD, antithyroid drugs for less than 3 months. Generation of the TCR library employed RNA extracted from PBMCs. Arm-PCR of CDR3 regions and iRepertoire HTBI primers were the basis on which TCR beta libraries were built. Each CDR3 protein gets one entry after TCRdb re-called the multiplex PCR reads with MiXCR. The sample shows hundreds of thousands of distinct CDR3 sequences, 15% to 20% of them seen only once. The data were also submitted as part of a second study, on T cells in Graves' hyperthyroidism and ophthalmopathy.

The specimen comprised peripheral blood mononuclear cells (PBMCs), sampled at new diagnosis, from a patient treated with antithyroid drugs. Source of these receptors: a man aged 40-55 years with Graves disease.

CDR3 nucleotides: TGTGCCAGCAGCTTAGACGGAGAGCAAGAGACCCAGTACTTC. Amino acid sequence: CASSLDGEQETQYF. J is TRBJ2-5 and V is TRBV11-3, with D hard to call. The ends were cut back, 0 bases at V and 2 bases at J, with 7 bases in the middle. CDR1 and CDR2 (germline): SGHNT, YENEEA. The CDR3 has 14 residues.

In this sample, this clonotype turned up many times. The chain has TRBV12-3 or TRBV12-4 and TRBJ2-7; 10 bases line up with TRBD1. This CDR3 has 14 residues. V was pared by 6 bases and J by 1 base, with 3 bases of the junction left unmatched. The CDR3 region has the DNA TGTGCCAGCAGGAGACAGGGGGCTTCCTACGAGCAGTACTTC. This gives the protein CASRRQGASYEQYF.

This clonotype was found many times. An end of the junction differs from the germline gene, which may be a read error. The chain couples TRBV4-1 to TRBJ2-3; 10 nucleotides align to TRBD2. The CDR3 runs to 15 residues. CDR1 and CDR2 from the germline V gene are MGHRA and YSYEKL. The CDR3 DNA reads TGTGCCAGCAGCCAACGGACTAGCGGAACAGATACGCAGTATTTT. This codes for CASSQRTSGTDTQYF.

The chain uses TRBV20-1 and TRBJ1-2; D possibly corresponds to TRBD1 (5 bases). This CDR3 contains 11 residues. V was clipped by 4 bases and J by 4 bases, with 7 bases between them. Germline V gene lookup returns CDR1 DFQATT and CDR2 SNEGSKA (reference sequence). As DNA, the CDR3 is TGCAGTGCTACAGGGAGCTATGGCTACACCTTC. Protein sequence: CSATGSYGYTF.

Ten or more counts support this clonotype. The V call is TRBV18, the J call TRBJ1-1; perhaps TRBD1 as D (6 bases). This CDR3 has 16 amino acids. Germline lookup yields CDR1 KGHSH and CDR2 LQKENI. V lost 0 bases to trimming and J lost 2 bases, with 13 bases between them. In DNA form, the CDR3 reads TGTGCCAGCTCACCACCAAGGACAGCCTCTAACACTGAAGCTTTCTTT. Its translation is CASSPPRTASNTEAFF.

The chain has TRBV5-1 and TRBJ2-7, with D uncertain. V was shortened by 0 bases and J by 3 bases, with 16 bases between the two germline ends. The CDR3 sequence is 16 residues long. The germline CDR1 and CDR2 sequences are SGHRS and YFSETQ. The CDR3 loop is CASSLDASGQVYEQYF. CDR3 nucleotides: TGCGCCAGCAGCTTGGATGCGTCAGGTCAGGTCTACGAGCAGTACTTC.

The chain links TRBV2 to TRBJ2-4; D is perhaps TRBD2 (6 bases). Trimming stripped 5 bases from V and 9 bases from J, with 17 bases between. The length of the CDR3 is 14 residues. CDR1 and CDR2 from the germline V gene are SNHLY and FYNNEI. CDR3 DNA sequence: TGTGCCAGCAGTCCCAGAGGGGCGGAGGGCATTCAGTACTTC. As protein: CASSPRGAEGIQYF.

A few counts support this clonotype. The chain recombines TRBV15 with TRBJ1-3, with TRBD1 as a possible D gene (6 bases). CDR3 length equals 15 residues. Germline V gene sequence: CDR1 LNHNV, CDR2 YYDKDF (reference sequence). The V end was cut by 3 bases, the J end by 3 bases, with 12 bases between. The CDR3 nucleotides read TGTGCCACCAGCAGCCGAGGGGGGCTTGGAAACACCATATATTTT. Translating gives CATSSRGGLGNTIYF.

The chain links TRBV7-9 to TRBJ2-2, with TRBD2 as a possible D gene (5 bases). The germline V gene encodes CDR1 SEHNR and CDR2 FQNEAQ (reference sequence). Trimming took 5 bases from V and 6 from J, leaving 22 bases between them. This CDR3 contains 17 residues. The CDR3 here is CASSKRADQPPAGELFF. As DNA, the CDR3 is TGTGCCAGCAGCAAGAGGGCAGACCAACCCCCCGCCGGGGAGCTGTTTTTT.

This clonotype has at least ten counts. The J gene is TRBJ2-1, the V gene TRBV11-2, with TRBD2 identical over 8 bases. This CDR3 region has 14 residues. The V segment lost 0 bases and the J segment 10 bases; nucleotides outside the gene matches: 5. The germline V gene has CDR1 SGHAT and CDR2 FQNNGV. CDR3 sequence reads: CASSLDLTGGEQFF. CDR3 sequence (DNA): TGTGCCAGCAGCTTAGATCTAACGGGGGGGGAGCAGTTCTTC. The whole variable domain, remainder taken from reference TRBV11-2 and TRBJ2-1, is EAGVAQSPRYKIIEKRQSVAFWCNPISGHATLYWYQQILGQGPKLLIQFQNNGVVDDSQLPKDRFSAERLKGVDSTLKIQPAKLEDSAVYLCASSLDLTGGEQFFGPGTRLTVL.

This clonotype has ten or more counts. The chain has TRBV3-1 and TRBJ1-3; D unclear. This CDR3 is 13 amino acids long. Germline loops: CDR1 LGHDT, CDR2 YNNKEL (reference sequence). V was pared by 4 bases and J by 4 bases, with 8 bases between. The CDR3 coding sequence is TGTGCCAGCAGCCGGACGCGAGGAAACACCATATATTTT. Translating gives CASSRTRGNTIYF.

This clonotype was recorded many times. This chain connects TRBV6-2 or TRBV6-3 to TRBJ2-5; 9 nucleotides line up with TRBD1. The CDR3 extends over 14 amino acids. J lost 5 bases, V lost 2 bases, and 3 bases had no gene match. Germline CDR1 MNHEY, CDR2 SVGEGT. DNA for the CDR3: TGTGCCAGCAGTTACCCCGGACAGGGGGAGACCCAGTACTTC. It encodes CASSYPGQGETQYF.

The V gene is TRBV11-2, the J gene TRBJ2-1; possible D gene TRBD1, 6 bases. The CDR3 has 15 amino acids. CDR1 is SGHAT and CDR2 is FQNNGV in the germline V gene. Trimming stripped 2 bases from V and 4 bases from J, with 12 bases between. The CDR3 reads CASSLCQGRYNEQFF. The CDR3 bases are TGTGCCAGCAGCTTATGTCAGGGGCGGTACAATGAGCAGTTCTTC.

This clonotype was found many times. The chain recombines TRBV18 with TRBJ2-1, with TRBD1 as a possible D gene (6 bases). This CDR3 is 15 amino acids long. Germline-derived CDR1 and CDR2 are KGHSH and LQKENI. V was pared by 6 bases and J by 7 bases, with 19 bases between. CDR3 nucleotide sequence: TGTGCCAGCTCCACCGGGACATGGGCGACGAATGAGCAGTTCTTC. It translates to CASSTGTWATNEQFF.

This clonotype has a count of ten or more. V is TRBV20-1 and J is TRBJ1-4; weak D call: TRBD1 (5 bases). Germline V gene sequence: CDR1 DFQATT, CDR2 SNEGSKA (reference sequence). The CDR3 is 13 amino acids. The germline V and J ends were trimmed by 5 bases and 4 bases, with 11 bases remaining between them. For the CDR3, the DNA is TGCAGTGCTGCAGGGCCCTTTAATGAAAAACTGTTTTTT. Translating gives CSAAGPFNEKLFF.

The CDR3 coding sequence is TGTGCCAGCAGGGGACAGGGGTCTAACTATGGCTACACCTTC. As protein: CASRGQGSNYGYTF. The rearrangement uses TRBV7-2 and TRBJ1-2, with 10 bases that match TRBD1. The CDR3 sequence is 14 residues long. V gave up 6 bases and J gave up 0 bases; unmatched junction bases: 1. Germline assignment: CDR1 SGHTA and CDR2 FQGNSA.

On this clonotype itself: Sequence at one end of the junction differs from germline and may be a read error. This sequence joins TRBV5-1 and TRBJ2-3, with D maybe TRBD1 (5 bases). This CDR3 has 14 amino acids. CDR1 is SGHRS, CDR2 YFSETQ, per germline. In DNA, the CDR3 is TGCACCAGCAGCCCAGGGTGGGCCACAGATACACAGTATTTT. Amino acids: CTSSPGWATDTQYF.

This clonotype occurred many times. The chain combines TRBV18 with TRBJ2-1; no firm D call. From germline, CDR1 is KGHSH and CDR2 LQKENI. With 3 bases removed from V and 6 bases from J, the gap between germline ends came to 18 bases. The CDR3 totals 16 residues. CDR3 DNA: TGTGCCAGCTCACCCTCCCCGAACACTCTTTCCAATGAGCAGTTCTTC. Translation gives CASSPSPNTLSNEQFF.

This clonotype was counted ten times or more. This rearrangement joins TRBV2 to TRBJ2-1; weak D call: TRBD2 (5 bases). The V end was cut by 6 bases, the J end by 3 bases, with 18 bases between. Germline V gene lookup returns CDR1 SNHLY and CDR2 FYNNEI. CDR3 length: 16 amino acids. CDR3 sequence: CASRGGRAVGYNEQFF. CDR3 bases: TGTGCCAGCAGGGGTGGGCGGGCGGTCGGCTACAATGAGCAGTTCTTC. The full variable domain, rest sourced from reference TRBV2 and TRBJ2-1, is EPEVTQTPSHQVTQMGQEVILRCVPISNHLYFYWYRQILGQKVEFLVSFYNNEISEKSEIFDDQFSVERPDGSNFTLKIRSTKLEDSAMYFCASRGGRAVGYNEQFFGPGTRLTVL.

Concerning this clonotype: Since a far larger clone is one base different, this is likely a read error. In DNA form, the CDR3 reads TGTGCCAGCAGCACCGGGACAGGGGTTCGGGAGACCCAGTGCTTC. It yields the protein CASSTGTGVRETQCF. The chain uses TRBV12-3 or TRBV12-4 and TRBJ2-1, with TRBD1 matching over 10 bases. The CDR3 length is 15 residues.

The rearrangement links TRBV20-1 to TRBJ2-3; no definite D call. CDR3 length equals 14 residues. V was pared by 1 base and J by 3 bases, with 11 bases between. Germline CDR1 and CDR2: DFQATT and SNEGSKA (reference sequence). Written as DNA, the CDR3 is TGCAGTGCTAGAGCCCCGGCATCGACAGATACGCAGTATTTT. Translated, it gives CSARAPASTDTQYF.

This clonotype was seen repeatedly, ten times or more. The gene calls are TRBV7-2 and TRBJ1-5; 7 nucleotides match TRBD1. The germline CDR1 and CDR2 sequences are SGHTA and FQGNSA. The CDR3 has 15 residues. V shed 4 bases, J shed 0 bases, and the junction held 3 bases outside the gene matches. The CDR3 DNA follows: TGTGCCAGCAGCTCGGGACAGCATAGCAATCAGCCCCAGCATTTT. As protein: CASSSGQHSNQPQHF.

The table lists this clonotype with many counts. The J gene is TRBJ2-5, the V gene TRBV28; 9 positions match TRBD1. V was pared by 6 bases and J by 3 bases, with 14 bases of the junction left unmatched. CDR1 MDHEN and CDR2 SYDVKM come from the germline V gene. The CDR3 contains 17 residues. CDR3: CASSQPPGTGNKETQYF. The CDR3 DNA sequence: TGTGCCAGCAGCCAACCCCCGGGGACAGGGAATAAAGAGACCCAGTACTTC.

This clonotype appeared many times. The V and J genes are TRBV9 and TRBJ2-1, with 15 bases fitting TRBD2. Germline CDR1 and CDR2: SGDLS and YYNGEE. V shed 4 bases, J shed 7 bases, and the junction held 6 bases outside the gene matches. The CDR3 extends over 16 amino acids. The chain's CDR3 is CASSPAGTSGGNEQFF. In DNA, the CDR3 is TGTGCCAGCAGCCCAGCCGGGACTAGCGGGGGGAATGAGCAGTTCTTC.

This chain connects TRBV20-1 to TRBJ2-7, with 11 bases matching TRBD2. The germline V gene has CDR1 DFQATT and CDR2 SNEGSKA (reference sequence). The CDR3 consists of 15 residues. Trimming at V came to 0 bases and at J to 5 bases, leaving 6 bases not matched to a gene. CDR3 residues: CSARDSGGAAHEQYF. CDR3 sequence (DNA): TGCAGTGCTAGAGATAGCGGGGGGGCGGCCCACGAGCAGTACTTC.

The table lists this clonotype with many counts. V is TRBV5-1 and J is TRBJ2-1; 8 bases are a match to TRBD1. V trimming: 3 bases; J trimming: 2 bases; junction bases outside the gene matches: 4. Germline V lookup: CDR1 SGHRS, CDR2 YFSETQ. This CDR3 comprises 15 residues. CDR3 coding DNA: TGCGCCAGCAGCTCACAGGGGGGCACCTACAATGAGCAGTTCTTC. Its protein is CASSSQGGTYNEQFF. Full variable domain (remainder filled in from reference TRBV5-1 and TRBJ2-1): KAGVTQTPRYLIKTRGQQVTLSCSPISGHRSVSWYQQTPGQGLQFLFEYFSETQRNKGNFPGRFSGRQFSNSRSEMNVSTLELGDSALYLCASSSQGGTYNEQFFGPGTRLTVL.

On this clonotype: It may be a read error: a sequence one base away is much more abundant. The chain uses TRBV20-1 and TRBJ2-7; D not resolved. V lost 3 bases to trimming and J lost 7 bases, with 10 bases between them. The CDR3 is 11 amino acids. Germline V gene data show CDR1 as DFQATT and CDR2 as SNEGSKA (reference sequence). The CDR3 reads CSASGRNEQYF. CDR3 coding DNA: TGCAGTGCTAGTGGCCGCAATGAGCAGTACTTC.

This clonotype was counted only a few times. The chain carries TRBV4-1 and TRBJ1-4; no firm D call. V was trimmed by 3 bases and J by 4 bases, leaving 12 bases between them. The germline gives CDR1 MGHRA, CDR2 YSYEKL. The CDR3 extends over 15 amino acids. CDR3 nucleotides: TGCGCCAGCAGCCACCGACGGGCGAGTAATGAAAAACTGTTTTTT. Translated, it gives CASSHRRASNEKLFF.

The chain uses TRBV5-5 and TRBJ1-1; tentatively, D is TRBD1 (6 bases). There are 15 residues in the CDR3. Germline V gene lookup returns CDR1 SGHKS and CDR2 YYEKEE (reference sequence). V dropped 2 bases and J dropped 1 base, with 12 bases sitting between them. DNA of the CDR3: TGTGCCAGCAGCTTTCTTGACAGGCGGAACACTGAAGCTTTCTTT. This translates into CASSFLDRRNTEAFF.

This clonotype was observed a handful of times. The chain combines TRBV6-1 with TRBJ1-1; D gene unclear. Trimming left V 4 bases short and J 10 bases short, with 7 bases between. This CDR3 region has 10 residues. CDR1 MNHNS and CDR2 SASEGT come from the germline V gene. CDR3 nucleotide sequence: TGTGCCAGCAGTGGGTTATTAGCTTTCTTT. Protein sequence: CASSGLLAFF.

This clonotype was seen many times. The rearrangement links TRBV7-2 to TRBJ1-2; TRBD1 aligns across 10 bases. Trimming took 2 bases from V and 7 from J; bases not matched to a gene: 10. The CDR3 loop spans 16 amino acids. Germline V gene data show CDR1 as SGHTA and CDR2 as FQGNSA. The CDR3: CASSLRVTGGESGYTF. The CDR3 region has the DNA TGTGCCAGCAGCTTACGTGTGACAGGGGGCGAAAGTGGCTACACCTTC. Based on the CDR3 plus reference TRBV7-2 and TRBJ1-2, the full variable domain is GAGVSQSPSNKVTEKGKDVELRCDPISGHTALYWYRQSLGQGLEFLIYFQGNSAPDKSGLPSDRFSAERTGGSVSTLTIQRTQQEDSAVYLCASSLRVTGGESGYTFGSGTRLTVV.

This clonotype was seen at least ten times. The V and J genes are TRBV28 and TRBJ1-6; D gene ambiguous. The CDR3 length is 17 residues. CDR1 MDHEN and CDR2 SYDVKM come from the germline V gene. V gave up 8 bases and J gave up 3 bases, with 20 bases separating them. CDR3: CASSLPRARSYNSPLHF. DNA of the CDR3: TGTGCCAGCTCCCTCCCGAGGGCCAGGAGCTATAATTCACCCCTCCACTTT.